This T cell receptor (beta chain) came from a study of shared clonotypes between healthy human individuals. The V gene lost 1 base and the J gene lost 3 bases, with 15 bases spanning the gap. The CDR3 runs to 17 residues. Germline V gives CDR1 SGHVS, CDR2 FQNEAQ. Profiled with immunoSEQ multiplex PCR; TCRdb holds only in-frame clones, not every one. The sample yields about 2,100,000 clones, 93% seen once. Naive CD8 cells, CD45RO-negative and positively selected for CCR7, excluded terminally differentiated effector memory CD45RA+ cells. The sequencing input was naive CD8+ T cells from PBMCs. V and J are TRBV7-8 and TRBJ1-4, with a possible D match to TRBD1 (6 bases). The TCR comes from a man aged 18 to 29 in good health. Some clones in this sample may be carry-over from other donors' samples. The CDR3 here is CASSLVQGLGANEKLFF. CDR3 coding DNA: TGTGCCAGCAGCTTAGTGCAGGGGCTAGGGGCTAATGAAAAACTGTTTTTT.